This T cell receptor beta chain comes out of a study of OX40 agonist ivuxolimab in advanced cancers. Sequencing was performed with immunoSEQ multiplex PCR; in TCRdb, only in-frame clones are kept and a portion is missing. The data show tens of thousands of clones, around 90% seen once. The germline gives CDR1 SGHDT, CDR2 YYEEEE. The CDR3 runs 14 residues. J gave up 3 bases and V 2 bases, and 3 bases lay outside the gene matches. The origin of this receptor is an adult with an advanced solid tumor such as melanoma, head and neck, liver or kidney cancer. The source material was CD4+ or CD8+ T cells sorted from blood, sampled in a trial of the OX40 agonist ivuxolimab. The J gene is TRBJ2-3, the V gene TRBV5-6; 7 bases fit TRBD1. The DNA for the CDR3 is TGTGCCAGCAGCTTTCCGGGACAGACAGATACGCAGTATTTT. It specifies CASSFPGQTDTQYF.